The sequence of this TCR beta chain was determined in a study of OX40 agonist ivuxolimab in advanced cancers. Sequencing was performed with immunoSEQ multiplex PCR; in TCRdb, only in-frame clones are kept and a portion is missing. The data show about 64,000 clones, approximately 90% seen once. The germline gives CDR1 SGHRS, CDR2 YFSETQ. V shed 4 bases and J shed 8 bases, with 18 bases lying between them. The CDR3 spans 14 residues. The rearrangement uses TRBV5-1 and TRBJ1-2, with D maybe TRBD1 (6 bases). The material sequenced was CD4+ or CD8+ T cells sorted from blood, taken in a trial of the OX40 agonist ivuxolimab. This clonotype was obtained from an adult with an advanced solid tumor such as melanoma, head and neck, liver or kidney cancer. CDR3 DNA sequence: TGCGCCAGCAGCCTAGGACAGTCCTACGGGGGCTACACCTTC. Protein sequence: CASSLGQSYGGYTF.